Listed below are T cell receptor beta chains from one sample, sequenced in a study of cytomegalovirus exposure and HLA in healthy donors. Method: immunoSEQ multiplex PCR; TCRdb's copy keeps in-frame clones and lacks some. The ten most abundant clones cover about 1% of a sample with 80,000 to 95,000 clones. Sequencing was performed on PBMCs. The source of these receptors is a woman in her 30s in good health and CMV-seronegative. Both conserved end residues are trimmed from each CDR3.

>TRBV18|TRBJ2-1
ASFTGDSYNEQF
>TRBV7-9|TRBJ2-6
ASSVLGPLTGANVLT
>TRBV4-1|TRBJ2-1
ASSHTGPRADEQF
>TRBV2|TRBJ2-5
ASSEGPGPSGGTRETQY
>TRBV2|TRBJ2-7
ASNPTGGLAYEQY
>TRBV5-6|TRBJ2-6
ASTLGETRHSGANVLT
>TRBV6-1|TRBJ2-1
ASSGLAGGPNEQF
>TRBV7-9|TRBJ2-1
ASAGTSEYNEQF
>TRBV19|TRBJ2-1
ASSIGQGQLNEQF
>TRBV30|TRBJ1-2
ACNSNYGYT
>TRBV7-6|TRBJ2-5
ASSVRIRETQY
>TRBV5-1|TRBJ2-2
ASSPPEGRITGELF
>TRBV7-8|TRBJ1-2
ASSLQGQGRGYT
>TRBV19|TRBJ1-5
ASSPWTGTTNQPQH
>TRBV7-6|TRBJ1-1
ASTLLAGRQPNMNTEAF
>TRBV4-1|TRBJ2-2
ASSQYAYSPAGELF
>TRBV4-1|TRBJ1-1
ASSQPGRRAEAF
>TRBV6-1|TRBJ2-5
ASSRDRQETQY
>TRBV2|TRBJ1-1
ASSDLPEAF
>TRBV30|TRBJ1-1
AWRGQKNTEAF
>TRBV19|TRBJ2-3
ASSLGIAADTQY
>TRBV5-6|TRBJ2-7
ASSFRGSYEQY
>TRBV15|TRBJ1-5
ATSRLGVLGNQPQH
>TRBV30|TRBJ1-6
AWSGGDAGSPLH
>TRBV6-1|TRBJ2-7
ASTGFHEQY
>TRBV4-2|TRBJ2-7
ASSQGIAGPSYEQY
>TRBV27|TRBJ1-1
ASSLSGTFKTEAF
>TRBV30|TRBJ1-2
AWSVRAGGRYT
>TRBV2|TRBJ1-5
ASRATGGNQPQH
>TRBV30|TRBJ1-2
AWSLFTGGASGYT
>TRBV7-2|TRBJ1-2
ASRRAGSNYGYT
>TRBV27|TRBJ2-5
ASSLYSPGRRETQY
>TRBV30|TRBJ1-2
AWSRGGGYT
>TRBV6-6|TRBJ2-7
ASSSTYYEQY
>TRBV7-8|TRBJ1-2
ASSNGRRDRGSYGYT
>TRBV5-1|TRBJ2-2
ASSPGQKNTGELF
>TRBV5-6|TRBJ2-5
ASSFAGTQY
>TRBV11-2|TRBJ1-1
ASSLNTRTEAF
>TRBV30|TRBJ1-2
AWSVGQGSHYGYT
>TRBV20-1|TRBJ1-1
SAGQLEAF
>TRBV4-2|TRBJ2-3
ASSQEGRDTDTQY